One and the same sample provided the 16 T cell receptor beta chains below, sequenced in a study of neurological immune-mediated disorders. Via MiXCR, TCRdb re-called the 5' RACE reads, giving one row per CDR3 protein. Of 65,000 to 90,000 distinct CDR3 sequences listed, about 9.4% are singletons. The sample consisted of PBMCs. Source of these receptors: a man aged 40-55 years in good health.

J is TRBJ1-1 and V is TRBV27; D is unclear. Germline CDR1 reads MNHEY; CDR2 reads SMNVEV (reference sequence). The CDR3 has 13 amino acids. Trimming cost V 3 bases and J 3 bases, with 8 bases left between them. CDR3 sequence reads: CASSFLLDTEAFF. The CDR3 bases are TGTGCCAGCAGTTTCCTACTTGACACTGAAGCTTTCTTT.

The sample holds many counts of this clonotype. This sequence joins TRBV6-5 and TRBJ2-7, with 9 bases identical to TRBD2. Per the germline V gene, CDR1 is MNHEY and CDR2 is SVGAGI. There are 14 residues in the CDR3. The V segment lost 8 bases and the J segment 5 bases; nucleotides outside the gene matches: 10. CDR3 bases: TGTGCCAGCTCGGCGGGAGGGTTTATCCACGAGCAGTACTTC. This codes for CASSAGGFIHEQYF.

This clonotype was seen at least ten times. This chain uses TRBV9 with TRBJ2-1; 13 bases fit TRBD2. The CDR3 has 15 amino acids. J lost 7 bases, V lost 3 bases, and 4 bases had no gene match. CDR1 and CDR2 (germline): SGDLS, YYNGEE. As DNA, the CDR3 is TGTGCCAGCAGCGGACGGGGACTAGCGGGAAATGAGCAGTTCTTC. Its translation: CASSGRGLAGNEQFF.

This clonotype showed up many times. The V call is TRBV12-3 or TRBV12-4, the J call TRBJ2-3, with 8 bases aligning to TRBD2. V dropped 4 bases and J dropped 4; count of bases not matched to a gene: 4. This CDR3 comprises 14 residues. CDR3 region: CASSSAGEADTQYF. The CDR3 DNA reads TGTGCCAGCAGTTCAGCGGGAGAAGCAGATACGCAGTATTTT.

This clonotype was picked up many times. The gene calls are TRBV10-3 and TRBJ1-1, with TRBD1 as a possible D gene (5 bases). The V and J ends lost 0 bases and 3 bases respectively, with 20 bases between them. The CDR3 extends over 18 amino acids. Germline V lookup: CDR1 ENHRY, CDR2 SYGVKD. This chain's CDR3 is CAISESQGLLRGYTEAFF. Here the CDR3 DNA reads TGTGCCATCAGTGAGTCTCAGGGCCTCCTGCGGGGTTACACTGAAGCTTTCTTT.

This chain connects TRBV10-1 to TRBJ1-1; 7 bases are shared with TRBD1. Germline V CDR1 and CDR2: WNHNN, SYGVQD (reference sequence). J gave up 0 bases and V 6 bases, and 4 bases lay outside the gene matches. This CDR3 is 14 amino acids long. CDR3 sequence: CASSNDRVNTEAFF. CDR3 nucleotides: TGCGCCAGCAGCAACGACAGGGTGAACACTGAAGCTTTCTTT.

This clonotype was detected ten times or more. V is TRBV28 and J is TRBJ2-5, with D perhaps matching TRBD2 (5 bases). The germline V gene encodes CDR1 MDHEN and CDR2 SYDVKM. This CDR3 contains 16 residues. Deletions cut 3 bases from V and 2 bases from J, with 16 bases between. CDR3 DNA: TGTGCCAGCAGTTTCCCCCCAGGCGGGTTTCAAGAGACCCAGTACTTC. Amino acids: CASSFPPGGFQETQYF.

This clonotype has ten or more counts. The CDR3 DNA sequence: TGCAGTGCTAGAGCCCCCGTGGGGTTGGGGACCCAGTACTTC. It translates to CSARAPVGLGTQYF. The V and J genes are TRBV20-1 and TRBJ2-5; D not resolved. The germline V and J ends were trimmed by 1 base and 7 bases, with 16 bases remaining between them. CDR3 length equals 14 residues. Per the germline V gene, CDR1 is DFQATT and CDR2 is SNEGSKA (reference sequence).

The chain employs TRBV7-6 and TRBJ2-2; D is unclear. Per the germline V gene, CDR1 is SGHVS and CDR2 is FNYEAQ. V was clipped by 7 bases and J by 8 bases, with 11 bases between them. CDR3 length: 12 residues. The CDR3 DNA reads TGTGCCAGCAAGGTAGAATCGGGGGAGCTGTTTTTT. Translation gives CASKVESGELFF. Together with reference TRBV7-6 and TRBJ2-2, the CDR3 gives the full variable domain: GAGVSQSPRYKVTKRGQDVALRCDPISGHVSLYWYRQALGQGPEFLTYFNYEAQQDKSGLPNDRFSAERPEGSISTLTIQRTEQRDSAMYRCASKVESGELFFGEGSRLTVL.

This clonotype was detected many times. This chain links TRBV20-1 with TRBJ2-2; 8 positions agree with TRBD1. V lost 4 bases, J lost 3 bases, and 1 base stayed unmatched. The CDR3 has 13 residues. Germline CDR1 is DFQATT and CDR2 is SNEGSKA (reference sequence). CDR3 coding DNA: TGCAGTGCTAACAGGGGGGACACCGGGGAGCTGTTTTTT. Protein product: CSANRGDTGELFF.

In DNA, the CDR3 is TGCGCCAGCAGCCGGATCCACCCGGGACTAGGACACTACGAGCAGTACTTC. Translation gives CASSRIHPGLGHYEQYF. The chain joins TRBV4-1 to TRBJ2-7; 8 nucleotides align to TRBD2. Trimming removed 4 bases from V and 3 bases from J; junction bases left unmatched: 14. Germline CDR1 reads MGHRA; CDR2 reads YSYEKL. The CDR3 totals 17 residues.

This clonotype was counted ten times or more. This CDR3 reads CSARDLRGREQYF. The CDR3 nucleotides are TGCAGTGCTAGAGACCTGAGGGGCCGAGAGCAGTACTTC. The V gene is TRBV20-1, the J gene TRBJ2-7; D may correspond to TRBD1 or TRBD2 (5 bases each). Germline loops: CDR1 DFQATT, CDR2 SNEGSKA (reference sequence). V lost 0 bases, J lost 7 bases, and 13 bases lay in between. The CDR3 is 13 amino acids.

J is TRBJ1-2 and V is TRBV6-1; D possibly corresponds to TRBD1 (6 bases). Germline loops: CDR1 MNHNS, CDR2 SASEGT. The germline V and J ends were trimmed by 7 bases and 13 bases, with 25 bases remaining between them. The CDR3 is 14 amino acids. The CDR3 DNA is TGTGCCAGCAAGGTCCCGGCGGACAGAGGACGACGCACCTTC. Its protein product is CASKVPADRGRRTF.

This clonotype has ten or more counts. This chain links TRBV7-2 with TRBJ2-3; the D is unclear. The CDR3 spans 13 residues. The V gene's germline CDR1 is SGHTA and CDR2 FQGNSA. Trimming took off 5 bases at V and 0 bases at J, with 6 bases between the two ends. Here the CDR3 DNA reads TGTGCCAGCAGCAAGCCTAGCACAGATACGCAGTATTTT. As protein: CASSKPSTDTQYF. The entire variable domain, with the rest obtained from reference TRBV7-2 and TRBJ2-3, is as follows: GAGVSQSPSNKVTEKGKDVELRCDPISGHTALYWYRQSLGQGLEFLIYFQGNSAPDKSGLPSDRFSAERTGGSVSTLTIQRTQQEDSAVYLCASSKPSTDTQYFGPGTRLTVL.

A few counts support this clonotype. Here the CDR3 reads CASMGGLYTEAFF. Written as DNA, the CDR3 is TGTGCCAGTATGGGGGGGTTGTACACTGAAGCTTTCTTT. V gene TRBV19 combines with J gene TRBJ1-1; maybe TRBD1 (5 bases). V was clipped by 7 bases and J by 3 bases, with 12 bases between them. This CDR3 is 13 amino acids long. CDR1 is LNHDA and CDR2 is SQIVND in the germline V gene (reference sequence).

Ten or more counts support this clonotype. CDR3 in amino acids: CSARRRTVSSNQPQHF. The DNA of the CDR3 is TGCAGTGCTAGACGCAGGACAGTTTCTAGCAATCAGCCCCAGCATTTT. V and J are TRBV20-1 and TRBJ1-5, with a possible D match to TRBD1 (6 bases). Germline CDR1 is DFQATT and CDR2 is SNEGSKA (reference sequence). The ends were cut back, 2 bases at V and 0 bases at J, with 14 bases in the middle. The CDR3 spans 16 residues.